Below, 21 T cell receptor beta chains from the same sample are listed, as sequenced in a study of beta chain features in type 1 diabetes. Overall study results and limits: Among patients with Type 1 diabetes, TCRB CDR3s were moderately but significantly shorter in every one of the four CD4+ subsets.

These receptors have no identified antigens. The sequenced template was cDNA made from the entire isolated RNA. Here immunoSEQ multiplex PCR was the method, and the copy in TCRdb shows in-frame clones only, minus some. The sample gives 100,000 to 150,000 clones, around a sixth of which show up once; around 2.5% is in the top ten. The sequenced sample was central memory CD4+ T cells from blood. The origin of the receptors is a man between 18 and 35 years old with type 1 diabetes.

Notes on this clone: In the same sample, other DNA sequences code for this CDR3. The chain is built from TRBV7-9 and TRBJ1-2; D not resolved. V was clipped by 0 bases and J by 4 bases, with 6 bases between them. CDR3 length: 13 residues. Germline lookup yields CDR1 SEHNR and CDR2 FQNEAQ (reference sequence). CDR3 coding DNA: TGTGCCAGCAGCTTAGCGCTGTCCTATGGCTACACCTTC. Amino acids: CASSLALSYGYTF.

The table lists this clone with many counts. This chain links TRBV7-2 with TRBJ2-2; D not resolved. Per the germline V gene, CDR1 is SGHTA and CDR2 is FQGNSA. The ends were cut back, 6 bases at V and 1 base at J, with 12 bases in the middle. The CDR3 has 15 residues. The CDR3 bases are TGTGCCAGCAGTACTTTTCTCAGGAACACCGGGGAGCTGTTTTTT. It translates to CASSTFLRNTGELFF.

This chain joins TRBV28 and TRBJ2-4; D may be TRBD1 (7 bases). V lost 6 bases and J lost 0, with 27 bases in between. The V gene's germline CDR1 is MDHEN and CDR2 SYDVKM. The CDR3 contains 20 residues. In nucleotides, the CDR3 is TGTGCCAGCAGGTCACGTTTTGGACAGGACTACTTTTTAGCCAAAAACATTCAGTACTTC. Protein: CASRSRFGQDYFLAKNIQYF.

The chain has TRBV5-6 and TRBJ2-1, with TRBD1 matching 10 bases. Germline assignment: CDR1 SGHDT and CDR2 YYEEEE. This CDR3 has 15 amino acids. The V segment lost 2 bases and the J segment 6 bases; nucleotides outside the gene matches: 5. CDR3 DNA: TGTGCCAGCAGCTTCGGGACAGGGGTCTCCAATGAGCAGTTCTTC. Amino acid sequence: CASSFGTGVSNEQFF.

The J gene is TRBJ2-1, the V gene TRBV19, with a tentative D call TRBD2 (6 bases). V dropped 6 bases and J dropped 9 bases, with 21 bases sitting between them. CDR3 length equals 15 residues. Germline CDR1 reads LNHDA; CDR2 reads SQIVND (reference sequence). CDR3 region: CASRSIGAGISEQFF. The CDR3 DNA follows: TGTGCCAGTAGAAGTATCGGGGCGGGAATAAGTGAGCAGTTCTTC.

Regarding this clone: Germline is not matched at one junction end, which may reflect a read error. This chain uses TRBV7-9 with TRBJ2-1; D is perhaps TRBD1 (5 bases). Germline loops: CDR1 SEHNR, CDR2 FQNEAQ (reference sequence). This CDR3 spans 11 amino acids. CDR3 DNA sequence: TGCTGCTCAGGGTTCCACAATGAGCAGTTCTTC. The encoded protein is CCSGFHNEQFF.

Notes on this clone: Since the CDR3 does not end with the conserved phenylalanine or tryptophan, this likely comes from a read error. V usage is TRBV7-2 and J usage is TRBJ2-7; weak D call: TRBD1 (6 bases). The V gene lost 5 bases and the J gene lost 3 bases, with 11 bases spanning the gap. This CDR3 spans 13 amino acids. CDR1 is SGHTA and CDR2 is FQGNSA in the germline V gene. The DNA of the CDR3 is TGTGCCAGCAGCCCGACAGGTTTCTACGAGCAGTACCTC. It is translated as CASSPTGFYEQYL.

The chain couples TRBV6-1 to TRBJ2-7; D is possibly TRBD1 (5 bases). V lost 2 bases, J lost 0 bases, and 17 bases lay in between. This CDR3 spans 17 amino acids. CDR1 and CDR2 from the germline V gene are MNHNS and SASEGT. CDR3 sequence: CASSELWGGTSSYEQYF. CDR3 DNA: TGTGCCAGCAGTGAATTGTGGGGCGGTACAAGCTCCTACGAGCAGTACTTC.

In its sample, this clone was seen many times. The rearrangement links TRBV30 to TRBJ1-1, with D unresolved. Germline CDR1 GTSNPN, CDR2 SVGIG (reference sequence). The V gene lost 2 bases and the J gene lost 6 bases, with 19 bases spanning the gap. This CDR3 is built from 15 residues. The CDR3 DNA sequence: TGTGCCTGGAGTCTACGAGGCCTAGGAGGTGCTGAAGCTTTCTTT. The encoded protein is CAWSLRGLGGAEAFF. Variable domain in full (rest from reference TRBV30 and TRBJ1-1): SQTIHQWPATLVQPVGSPLSLECTVEGTSNPNLYWYRQAAGRGLQLLFYSVGIGQISSEVPQNLSASRPQDRQFILSSKKLLLSDSGFYLCAWSLRGLGGAEAFFGQGTRLTVV.

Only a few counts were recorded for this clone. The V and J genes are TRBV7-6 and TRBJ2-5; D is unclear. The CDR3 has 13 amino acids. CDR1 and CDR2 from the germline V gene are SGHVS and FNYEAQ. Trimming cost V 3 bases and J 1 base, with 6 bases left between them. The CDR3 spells CASSFGSQETQYF. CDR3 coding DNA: TGTGCCAGCAGCTTCGGCAGCCAAGAGACCCAGTACTTC. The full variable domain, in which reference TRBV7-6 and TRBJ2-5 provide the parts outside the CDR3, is GAGVSQSPRYKVTKRGQDVALRCDPISGHVSLYWYRQALGQGPEFLTYFNYEAQQDKSGLPNDRFSAERPEGSISTLTIQRTEQRDSAMYRCASSFGSQETQYFGPGTRLLVL.

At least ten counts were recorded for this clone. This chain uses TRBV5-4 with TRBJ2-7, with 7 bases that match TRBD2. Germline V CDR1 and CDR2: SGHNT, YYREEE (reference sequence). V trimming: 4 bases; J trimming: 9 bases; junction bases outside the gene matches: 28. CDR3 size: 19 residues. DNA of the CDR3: TGTGCCAGCAGCCGGGGGGAAGAGATTCTATCGGACACCTTCCCGCGGCAGTACTTC. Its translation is CASSRGEEILSDTFPRQYF. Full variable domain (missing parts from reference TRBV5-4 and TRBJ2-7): ETGVTQSPTHLIKTRGQQVTLRCSSQSGHNTVSWYQQALGQGPQFIFQYYREEENGRGNFPPRFSGLQFPNYSSELNVNALELDDSALYLCASSRGEEILSDTFPRQYFGPGTRLTVT.

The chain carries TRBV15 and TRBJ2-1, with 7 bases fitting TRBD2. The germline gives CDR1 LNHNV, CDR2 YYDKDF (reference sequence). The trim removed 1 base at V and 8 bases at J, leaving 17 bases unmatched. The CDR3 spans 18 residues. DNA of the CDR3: TGTGCCACCAGCAGAGTGACCGCGGCTAGCGGTTGGGTAGATGAGCAGTTCTTC. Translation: CATSRVTAASGWVDEQFF.

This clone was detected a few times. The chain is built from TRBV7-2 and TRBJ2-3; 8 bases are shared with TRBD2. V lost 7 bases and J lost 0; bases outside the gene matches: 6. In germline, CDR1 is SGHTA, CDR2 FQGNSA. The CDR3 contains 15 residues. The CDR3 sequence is CASKLAALSTDTQYF. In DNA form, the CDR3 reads TGTGCCAGCAAACTAGCGGCCCTTAGCACAGATACGCAGTATTTT. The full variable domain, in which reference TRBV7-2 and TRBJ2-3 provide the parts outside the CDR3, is GAGVSQSPSNKVTEKGKDVELRCDPISGHTALYWYRQSLGQGLEFLIYFQGNSAPDKSGLPSDRFSAERTGGSVSTLTIQRTQQEDSAVYLCASKLAALSTDTQYFGPGTRLTVL.

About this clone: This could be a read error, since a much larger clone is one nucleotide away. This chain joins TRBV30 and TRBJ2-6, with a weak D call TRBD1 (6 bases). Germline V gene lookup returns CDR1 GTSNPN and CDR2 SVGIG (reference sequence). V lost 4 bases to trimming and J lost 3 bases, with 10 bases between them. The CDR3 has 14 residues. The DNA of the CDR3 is TGTGCCTGGATAGAGGGGGTTGGGGCCAACGTCCTGACTTTC. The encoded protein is CAWIEGVGANVLTF.

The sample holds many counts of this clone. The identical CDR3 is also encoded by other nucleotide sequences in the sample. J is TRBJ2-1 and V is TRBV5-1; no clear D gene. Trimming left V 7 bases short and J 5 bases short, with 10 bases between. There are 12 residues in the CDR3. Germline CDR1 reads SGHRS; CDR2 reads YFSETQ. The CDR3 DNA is TGCGCCAGCGGTCTAGACCACAATGAGCAGTTCTTC. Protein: CASGLDHNEQFF. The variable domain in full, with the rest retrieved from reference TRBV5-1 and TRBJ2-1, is KAGVTQTPRYLIKTRGQQVTLSCSPISGHRSVSWYQQTPGQGLQFLFEYFSETQRNKGNFPGRFSGRQFSNSRSEMNVSTLELGDSALYLCASGLDHNEQFFGPGTRLTVL.

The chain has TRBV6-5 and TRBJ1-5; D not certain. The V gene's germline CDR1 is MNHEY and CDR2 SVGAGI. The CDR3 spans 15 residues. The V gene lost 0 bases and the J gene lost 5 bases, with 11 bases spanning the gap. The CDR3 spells CASSYSVERDQPQHF. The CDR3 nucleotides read TGTGCCAGCAGTTACTCAGTGGAGAGGGATCAGCCCCAGCATTTT.

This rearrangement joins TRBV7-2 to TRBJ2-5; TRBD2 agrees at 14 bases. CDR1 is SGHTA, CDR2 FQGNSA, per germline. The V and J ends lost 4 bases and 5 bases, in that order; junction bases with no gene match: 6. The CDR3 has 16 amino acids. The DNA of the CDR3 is TGTGCCAGCAGCTCCGGACTAGCGGGAGGCCGGGAGACCCAGTACTTC. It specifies CASSSGLAGGRETQYF.

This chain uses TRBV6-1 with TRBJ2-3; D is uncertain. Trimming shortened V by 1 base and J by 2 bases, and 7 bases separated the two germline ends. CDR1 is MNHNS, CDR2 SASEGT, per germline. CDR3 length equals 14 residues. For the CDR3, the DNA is TGTGCCAGCAGTGAAGGGCCAGCCACAGATACGCAGTATTTT. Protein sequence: CASSEGPATDTQYF.

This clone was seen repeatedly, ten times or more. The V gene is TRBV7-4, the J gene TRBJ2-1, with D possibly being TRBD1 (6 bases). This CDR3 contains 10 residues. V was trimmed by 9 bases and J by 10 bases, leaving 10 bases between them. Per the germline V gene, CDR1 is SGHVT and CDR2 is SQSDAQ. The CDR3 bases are TGTGCCAGGGGGGCACAGGAGCAGTTCTTC. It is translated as CARGAQEQFF.

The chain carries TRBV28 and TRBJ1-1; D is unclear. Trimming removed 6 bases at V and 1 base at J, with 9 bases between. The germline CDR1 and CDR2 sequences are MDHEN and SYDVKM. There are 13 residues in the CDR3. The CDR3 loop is CASSDRSNTEAFF. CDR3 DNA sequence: TGTGCCAGCAGCGATCGGTCGAACACTGAAGCTTTCTTT.

CDR3 coding DNA: TGCGCCAGCAGCTTCGATAGACCCACCTATGGCTACACCTTC. It codes for CASSFDRPTYGYTF. The rearrangement uses TRBV5-1 and TRBJ1-2; D gene ambiguous. Germline CDR1 is SGHRS and CDR2 is YFSETQ. Trimming stripped 2 bases from V and 4 bases from J, with 12 bases between. This CDR3 has 14 amino acids.